This T cell receptor beta chain appears in the sequencing data of a study of cytomegalovirus exposure and HLA in healthy donors. A multiplex PCR was run with 60 Vbeta primers and 13 Jbeta primers. TCRdb keeps only in-frame clones here, not all; method: immunoSEQ multiplex PCR. The sample consists of under 200,000 clones, around four fifths of them appearing once. Trimming took off 4 bases at V and 0 bases at J, with 3 bases between the two ends. The CDR3 totals 13 residues. Germline V gene sequence: CDR1 MDHEN, CDR2 SYDVKM. The V call is TRBV28, the J call TRBJ1-4; D is undetermined. Sequenced: PBMCs. This receptor was taken from a man aged 30 to 45 in good health and CMV-seronegative. The CDR3: CASSSATNEKLFF. The DNA of the CDR3 is TGTGCCAGCAGTTCTGCAACTAATGAAAAACTGTTTTTT. Together with reference TRBV28 and TRBJ1-4, the CDR3 gives the full variable domain: DVKVTQSSRYLVKRTGEKVFLECVQDMDHENMFWYRQDPGLGLRLIYFSYDVKMKEKGDIPEGYSVSREKKERFSLILESASTNQTSMYLCASSSATNEKLFFGSGTQLSVL.